This T cell receptor beta chain came from a study of vaccination and CD4 T cells after COVID-19. Study summary: Convalescent persons amounted to six males plus four females, two of whom were Hispanic.

The sample holds a few counts of this clonotype. Its antigen is unidentified. The treatment was: roughly 10-day PBMC culture with coronavirus spike peptide pools or control peptides (ViraFEST assay). Expanded clonotypes were found by TCR sequencing after peptide-pool stimulation (ViraFEST). PBMCs, plated at roughly 2 million per well, were grown in the presence of around 11 IU/ml IL-2 and 10 ug/ml peptide pools. With the Oncomine TCR Beta short-read assay, DNA from cultured CD4+ T cells was sequenced. TCRdb reprocessed the PCR reads with MiXCR, giving one entry per CDR3 protein. Seen here are some 20,000 distinct CDR3 sequences, 43% observed once, and the top ten hold 2.5% to 3%. This TCR was recovered from a human donor who had recovered from COVID-19. The sample here was CD4+ T cells from blood, cultured in vitro, taken after SARS-CoV-2 vaccination.

Written as DNA, the CDR3 is TGTGCCAGCACCTCAGGGACAGGGGGGAGTCAGCCCCAGCATTTT. Protein: CASTSGTGGSQPQHF. The V and J genes are TRBV6-2 or TRBV6-3 and TRBJ1-5; TRBD1 matches 11 bases. Germline-derived CDR1 and CDR2 are MNHEY and SVGEGT. V shed 7 bases and J 6 bases; nucleotides not matched to a gene: 8. The CDR3 has 15 residues.